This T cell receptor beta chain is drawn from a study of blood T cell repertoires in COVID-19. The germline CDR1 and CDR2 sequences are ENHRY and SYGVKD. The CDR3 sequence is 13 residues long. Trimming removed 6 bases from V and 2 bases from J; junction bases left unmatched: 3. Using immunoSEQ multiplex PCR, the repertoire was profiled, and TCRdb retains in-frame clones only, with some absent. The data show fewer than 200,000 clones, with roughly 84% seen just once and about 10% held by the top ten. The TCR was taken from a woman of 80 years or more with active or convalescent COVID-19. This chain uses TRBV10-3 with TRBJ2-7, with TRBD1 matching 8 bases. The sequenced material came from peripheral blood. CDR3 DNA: TGTGCCATCAGGGAGACAGGGGCCTACGAGCAGTACTTC. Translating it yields CAIRETGAYEQYF.